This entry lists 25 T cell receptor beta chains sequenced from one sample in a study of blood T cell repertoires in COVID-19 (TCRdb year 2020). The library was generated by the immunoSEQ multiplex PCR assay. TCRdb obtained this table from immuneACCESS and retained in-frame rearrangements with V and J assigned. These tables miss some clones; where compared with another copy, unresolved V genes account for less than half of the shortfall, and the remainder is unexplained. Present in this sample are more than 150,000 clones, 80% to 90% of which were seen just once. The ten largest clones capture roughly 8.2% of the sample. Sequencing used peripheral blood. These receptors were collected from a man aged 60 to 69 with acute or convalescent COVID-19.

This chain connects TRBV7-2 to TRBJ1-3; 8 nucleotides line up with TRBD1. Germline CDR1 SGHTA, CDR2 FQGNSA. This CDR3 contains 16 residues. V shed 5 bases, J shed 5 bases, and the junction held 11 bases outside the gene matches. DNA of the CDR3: TGTGCCAGCAGCGAAGGTCTGACAGGGGCGAGAAACACCATATATTTT. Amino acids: CASSEGLTGARNTIYF.

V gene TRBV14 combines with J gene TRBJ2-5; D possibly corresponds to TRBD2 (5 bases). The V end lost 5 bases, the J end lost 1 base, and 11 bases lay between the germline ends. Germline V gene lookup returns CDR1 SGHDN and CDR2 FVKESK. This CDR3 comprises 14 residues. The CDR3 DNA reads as TGTGCCAGCAGCTCCCGGACTGGCCAAGAGACCCAGTACTTC. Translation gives CASSSRTGQETQYF.

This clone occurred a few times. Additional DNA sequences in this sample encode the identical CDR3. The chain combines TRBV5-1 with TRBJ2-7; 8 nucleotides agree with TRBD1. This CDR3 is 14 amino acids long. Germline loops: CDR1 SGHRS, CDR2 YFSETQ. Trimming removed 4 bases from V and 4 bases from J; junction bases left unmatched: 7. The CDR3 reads CASSLRQGLYEQYF. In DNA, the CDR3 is TGCGCCAGCAGCCTCAGACAGGGGTTATACGAGCAGTACTTC.

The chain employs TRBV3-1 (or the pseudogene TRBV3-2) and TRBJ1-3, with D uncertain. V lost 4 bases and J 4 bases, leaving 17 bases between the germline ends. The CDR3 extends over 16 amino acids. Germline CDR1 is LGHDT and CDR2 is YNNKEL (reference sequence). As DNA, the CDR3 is TGTGCCAGCAGCCCTACGTTGACACCTTCGGGAAACACCATATATTTT. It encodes CASSPTLTPSGNTIYF.

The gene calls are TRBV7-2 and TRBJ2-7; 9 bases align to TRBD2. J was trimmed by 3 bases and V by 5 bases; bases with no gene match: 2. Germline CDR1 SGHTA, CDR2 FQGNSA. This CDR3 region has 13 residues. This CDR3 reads CASSTRGGYEQYF. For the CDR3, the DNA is TGTGCCAGCAGCACGCGGGGGGGCTACGAGCAGTACTTC.

The CDR3 here is CASSSPLYNSPLHF. The DNA for the CDR3 is TGTGCCAGCAGTTCCCCACTCTATAATTCACCCCTCCACTTT. The chain joins TRBV28 to TRBJ1-6; no reliable D call. This CDR3 spans 14 amino acids. Germline CDR1 and CDR2: MDHEN and SYDVKM. Trimming left V 4 bases short and J 3 bases short, with 7 bases between.

The CDR3, as DNA: TGTGCCAGCAGCGGTCCCGTGGGCCCGAACACCGGGGAGCTGTTTTTT. This gives the protein CASSGPVGPNTGELFF. The chain combines TRBV2 with TRBJ2-2; unclear D gene. CDR3 length equals 16 residues. Trimming shortened V by 6 bases and J by 0 bases, and 14 bases separated the two germline ends. Germline assignment: CDR1 SNHLY and CDR2 FYNNEI. The whole variable domain, remainder taken from reference TRBV2 and TRBJ2-2, is EPEVTQTPSHQVTQMGQEVILRCVPISNHLYFYWYRQILGQKVEFLVSFYNNEISEKSEIFDDQFSVERPDGSNFTLKIRSTKLEDSAMYFCASSGPVGPNTGELFFGEGSRLTVL.

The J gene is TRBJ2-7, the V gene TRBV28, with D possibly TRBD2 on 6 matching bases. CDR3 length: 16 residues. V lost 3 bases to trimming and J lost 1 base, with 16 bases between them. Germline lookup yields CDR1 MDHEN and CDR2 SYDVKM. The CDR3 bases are TGTGCCAGCAGTTTCTCCCGCCGGGACTTTTCCTACGAGCAGTACTTC. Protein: CASSFSRRDFSYEQYF.

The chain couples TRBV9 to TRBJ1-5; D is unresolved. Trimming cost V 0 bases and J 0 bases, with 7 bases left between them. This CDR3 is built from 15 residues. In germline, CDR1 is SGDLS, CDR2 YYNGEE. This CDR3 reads CASSVDSTSNQPQHF. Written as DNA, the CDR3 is TGTGCCAGCAGCGTAGACTCCACTAGCAATCAGCCCCAGCATTTT.

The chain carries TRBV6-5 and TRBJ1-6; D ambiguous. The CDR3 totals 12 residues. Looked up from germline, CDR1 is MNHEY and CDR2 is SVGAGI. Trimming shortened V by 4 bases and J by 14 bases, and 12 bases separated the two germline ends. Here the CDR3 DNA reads TGTGCCAGCAGTTCCCGCCCCGGAGCCCTCCACTTT. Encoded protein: CASSSRPGALHF.

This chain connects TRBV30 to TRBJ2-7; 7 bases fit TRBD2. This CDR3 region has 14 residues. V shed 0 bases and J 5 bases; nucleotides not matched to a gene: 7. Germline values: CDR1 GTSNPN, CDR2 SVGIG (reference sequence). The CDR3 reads CAWSVPGGGHEQYF. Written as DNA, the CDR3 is TGTGCCTGGAGTGTCCCGGGAGGAGGCCACGAGCAGTACTTC.

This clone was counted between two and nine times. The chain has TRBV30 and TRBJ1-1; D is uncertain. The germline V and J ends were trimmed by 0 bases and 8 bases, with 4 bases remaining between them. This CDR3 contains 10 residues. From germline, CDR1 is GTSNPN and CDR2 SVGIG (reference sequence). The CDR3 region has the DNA TGTGCCTGGAGTGTATCGGAAGCTTTCTTT. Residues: CAWSVSEAFF. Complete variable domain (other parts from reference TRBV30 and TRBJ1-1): SQTIHQWPATLVQPVGSPLSLECTVEGTSNPNLYWYRQAAGRGLQLLFYSVGIGQISSEVPQNLSASRPQDRQFILSSKKLLLSDSGFYLCAWSVSEAFFGQGTRLTVV.

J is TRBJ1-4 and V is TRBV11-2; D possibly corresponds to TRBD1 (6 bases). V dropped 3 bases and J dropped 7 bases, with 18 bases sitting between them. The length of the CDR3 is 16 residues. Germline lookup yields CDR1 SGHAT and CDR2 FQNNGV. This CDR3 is CASSFRGAGGPEKLFF. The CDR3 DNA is TGTGCCAGCAGCTTCCGAGGGGCCGGGGGGCCTGAAAAACTGTTTTTT. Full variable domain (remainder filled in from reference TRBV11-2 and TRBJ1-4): EAGVAQSPRYKIIEKRQSVAFWCNPISGHATLYWYQQILGQGPKLLIQFQNNGVVDDSQLPKDRFSAERLKGVDSTLKIQPAKLEDSAVYLCASSFRGAGGPEKLFFGSGTQLSVL.

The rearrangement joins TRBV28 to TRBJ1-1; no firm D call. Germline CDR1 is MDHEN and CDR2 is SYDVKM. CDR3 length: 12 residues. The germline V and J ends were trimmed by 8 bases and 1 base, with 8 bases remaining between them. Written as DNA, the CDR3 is TGTGCCAGCTGGGAGAGGAACACTGAAGCTTTCTTT. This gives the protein CASWERNTEAFF.

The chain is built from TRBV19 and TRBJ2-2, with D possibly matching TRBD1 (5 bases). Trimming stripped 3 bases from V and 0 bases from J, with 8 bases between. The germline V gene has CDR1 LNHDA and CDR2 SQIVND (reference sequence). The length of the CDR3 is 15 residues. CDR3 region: CASSMGRANTGELFF. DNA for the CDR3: TGTGCCAGTAGTATGGGCAGGGCGAACACCGGGGAGCTGTTTTTT.

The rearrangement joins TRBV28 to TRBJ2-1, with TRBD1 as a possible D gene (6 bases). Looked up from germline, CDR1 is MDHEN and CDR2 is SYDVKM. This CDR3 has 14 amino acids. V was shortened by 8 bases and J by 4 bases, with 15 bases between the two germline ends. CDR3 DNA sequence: TGTGCCAGCTCATTTTATGGACAGTACAATGAGCAGTTCTTC. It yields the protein CASSFYGQYNEQFF.

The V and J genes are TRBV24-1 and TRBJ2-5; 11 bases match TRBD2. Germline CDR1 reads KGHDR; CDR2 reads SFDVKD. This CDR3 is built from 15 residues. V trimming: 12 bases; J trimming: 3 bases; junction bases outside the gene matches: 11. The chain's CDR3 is CAPAPLLAGEETQYF. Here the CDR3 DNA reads TGTGCCCCGGCCCCCCTACTAGCGGGAGAAGAGACCCAGTACTTC.

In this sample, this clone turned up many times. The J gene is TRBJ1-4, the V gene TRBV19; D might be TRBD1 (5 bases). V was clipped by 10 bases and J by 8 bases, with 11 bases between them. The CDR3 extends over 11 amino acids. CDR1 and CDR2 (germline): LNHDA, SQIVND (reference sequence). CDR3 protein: CATGVSEKLFF. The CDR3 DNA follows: TGTGCCACGGGGGTAAGCGAAAAACTGTTTTTT.

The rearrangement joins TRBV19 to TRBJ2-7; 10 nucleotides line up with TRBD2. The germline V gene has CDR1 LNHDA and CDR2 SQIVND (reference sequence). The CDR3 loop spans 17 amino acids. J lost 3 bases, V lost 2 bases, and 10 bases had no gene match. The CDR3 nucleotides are TGTGCCAGTAGTATAAGACTAGCGGGTGGTCAAATCTACGAGCAGTACTTC. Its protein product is CASSIRLAGGQIYEQYF.

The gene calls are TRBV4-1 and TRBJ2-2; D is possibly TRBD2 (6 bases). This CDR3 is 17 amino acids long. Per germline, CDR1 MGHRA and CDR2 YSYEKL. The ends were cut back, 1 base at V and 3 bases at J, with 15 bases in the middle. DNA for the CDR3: TGCGCCAGCAGCCAAGTGAAGGGAGGAGACTACACCGGGGAGCTGTTTTTT. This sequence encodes CASSQVKGGDYTGELFF.

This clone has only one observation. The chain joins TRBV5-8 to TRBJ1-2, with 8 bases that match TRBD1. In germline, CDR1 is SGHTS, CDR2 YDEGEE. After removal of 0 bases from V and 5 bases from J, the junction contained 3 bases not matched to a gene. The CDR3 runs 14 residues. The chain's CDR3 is CASSLEQGGYGYTF. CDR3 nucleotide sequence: TGTGCCAGCAGCTTGGAACAGGGGGGATATGGCTACACCTTC.

The CDR3 DNA follows: TGTGCCAGCAGCTACGTGGGACTAGCGAGCAACACCGGGGAGCTGTTTTTT. Protein sequence: CASSYVGLASNTGELFF. The rearrangement joins TRBV9 to TRBJ2-2, with TRBD2 identical over 10 bases. The CDR3 length is 17 residues. Germline-derived CDR1 and CDR2 are SGDLS and YYNGEE. Losses at the gene ends were 4 bases for V and 2 bases for J; bases not matched to a gene: 8.

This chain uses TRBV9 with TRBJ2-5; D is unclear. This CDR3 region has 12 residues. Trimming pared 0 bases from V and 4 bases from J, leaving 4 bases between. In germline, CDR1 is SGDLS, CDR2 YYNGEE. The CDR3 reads CASSVDGETQYF. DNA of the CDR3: TGTGCCAGCAGCGTAGACGGAGAGACCCAGTACTTC.

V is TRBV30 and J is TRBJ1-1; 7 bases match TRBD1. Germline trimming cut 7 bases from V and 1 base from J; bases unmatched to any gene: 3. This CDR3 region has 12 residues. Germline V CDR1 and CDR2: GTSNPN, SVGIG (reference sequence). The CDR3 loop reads CASDRRNTEAFF. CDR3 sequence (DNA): TGTGCCTCGGACAGGCGGAACACTGAAGCTTTCTTT.

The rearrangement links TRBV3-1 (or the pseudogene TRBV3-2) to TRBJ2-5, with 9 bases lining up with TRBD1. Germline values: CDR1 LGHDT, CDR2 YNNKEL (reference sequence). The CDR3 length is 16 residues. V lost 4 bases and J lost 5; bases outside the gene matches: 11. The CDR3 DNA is TGTGCCAGCAGCCTCCGGGACAGGGCCTCCGGTGAGACCCAGTACTTC. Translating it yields CASSLRDRASGETQYF.